This T cell receptor (beta chain) was retrieved from a study of response to subunit inactivated influenza vaccine. Overall study findings and caveats: There was a suggestion from the authors that each seasonal influenza vaccination recruits few new T cells.

Points on this clonotype: Its specificity is unknown.

From the RT-PCR reads, TCRdb called clonotypes with MiXCR, one entry per CDR3 protein. The table records hundreds of thousands of distinct CDR3 sequences, around 11% of them present only once. The CDR3 is 17 amino acids. These data were also filed under a second study, of T cells expressing NK-cell markers. That paper notes: UMIs accompanied the 5'RACE template switching by which TCR beta cDNA was made. Sorted CD3+CD56-NKG2C+, CD3+CD56+NKG2C+ and CD3+CD56+NKG2C- T cells supplied the TCR beta repertoires. The authors sequenced eight donors, of whom seven were HCMV-seropositive and one was seronegative. The study found these clonotypes also leading the CD3+CD56-NKG2C+ fraction in several donors.

The rearrangement links TRBV21-1 to TRBJ2-3; the D segment call TRBD1 is taken from the table without a DNA check. TRBV21-1 is assigned pseudogene status. Sequenced here: PBMCs from blood, sampled on the day of vaccination. The source is a man between 50 and 59 years old who received an inactivated influenza vaccine. CDR3 nucleotide sequence: TGTGCCAGCAGCAAAGCAGAGCGGGGGCCTAGCACAGATACGCAGTATTTT. Protein sequence: CASSKAERGPSTDTQYF.